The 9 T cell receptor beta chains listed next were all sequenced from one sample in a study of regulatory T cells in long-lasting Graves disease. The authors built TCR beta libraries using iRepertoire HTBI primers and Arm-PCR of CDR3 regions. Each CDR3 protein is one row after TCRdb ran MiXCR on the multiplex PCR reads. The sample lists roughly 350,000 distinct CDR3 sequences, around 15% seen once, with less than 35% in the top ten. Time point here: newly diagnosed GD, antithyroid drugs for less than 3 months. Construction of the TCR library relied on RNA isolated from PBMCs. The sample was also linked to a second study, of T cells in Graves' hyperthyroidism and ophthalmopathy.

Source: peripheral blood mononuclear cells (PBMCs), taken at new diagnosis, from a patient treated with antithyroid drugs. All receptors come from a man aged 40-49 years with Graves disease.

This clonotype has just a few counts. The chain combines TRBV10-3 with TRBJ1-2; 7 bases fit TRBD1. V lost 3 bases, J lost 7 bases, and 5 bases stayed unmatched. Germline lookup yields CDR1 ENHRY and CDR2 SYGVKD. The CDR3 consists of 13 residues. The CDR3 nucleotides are TGTGCCATCAGTGAACAGGGGTCGCGTGGCTACACCTTC. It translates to CAISEQGSRGYTF.

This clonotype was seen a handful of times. CDR3 sequence: CATSRDRVPGNTIYF. The CDR3, as DNA: TGTGCCACCAGCAGAGACAGGGTTCCCGGAAACACCATATATTTT. The chain combines TRBV15 with TRBJ1-3, with a tentative D call TRBD1 (5 bases). Germline lookup yields CDR1 LNHNV and CDR2 YYDKDF (reference sequence). Trimming removed 0 bases at V and 4 bases at J, with 10 bases between. CDR3 length: 15 amino acids.

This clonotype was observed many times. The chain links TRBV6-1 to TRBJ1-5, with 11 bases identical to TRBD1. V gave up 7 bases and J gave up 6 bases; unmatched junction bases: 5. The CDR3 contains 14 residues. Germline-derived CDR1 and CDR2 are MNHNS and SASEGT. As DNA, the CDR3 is TGTGCCAGCACCCCCGGGACAGGGGGTCAGCCCCAGCATTTT. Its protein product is CASTPGTGGQPQHF.

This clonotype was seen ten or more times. In DNA form, the CDR3 reads TGTGCCAGCAGCTTAGCAGGGTCAAGCGAGCAGTACTTC. The encoded protein is CASSLAGSSEQYF. The chain combines TRBV7-9 with TRBJ2-7; the D is unclear. The ends were cut back, 0 bases at V and 6 bases at J, with 9 bases in the middle. The length of the CDR3 is 13 residues. Germline CDR1 SEHNR, CDR2 FQNEAQ (reference sequence).

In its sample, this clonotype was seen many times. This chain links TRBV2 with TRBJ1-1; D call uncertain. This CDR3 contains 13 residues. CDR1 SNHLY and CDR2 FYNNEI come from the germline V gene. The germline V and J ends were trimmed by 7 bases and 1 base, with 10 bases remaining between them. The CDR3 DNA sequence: TGTGCCAGCATCCCCCCTCGGAACACTGAAGCTTTCTTT. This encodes CASIPPRNTEAFF.

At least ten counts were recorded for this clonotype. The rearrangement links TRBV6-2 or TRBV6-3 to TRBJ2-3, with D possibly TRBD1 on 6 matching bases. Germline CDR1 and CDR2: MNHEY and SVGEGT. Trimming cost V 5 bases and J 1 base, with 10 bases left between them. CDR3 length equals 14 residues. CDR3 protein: CASSGRQGTDTQYF. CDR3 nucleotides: TGTGCCAGCAGTGGCCGACAGGGCACAGATACGCAGTATTTT.

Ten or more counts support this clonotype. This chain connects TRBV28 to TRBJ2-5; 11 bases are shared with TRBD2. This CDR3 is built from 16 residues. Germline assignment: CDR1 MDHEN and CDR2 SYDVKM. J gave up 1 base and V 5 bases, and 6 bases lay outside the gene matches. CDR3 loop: CASSPHLAGGQETQYF. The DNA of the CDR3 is TGTGCCAGCAGTCCCCACCTAGCGGGGGGCCAAGAGACCCAGTACTTC.

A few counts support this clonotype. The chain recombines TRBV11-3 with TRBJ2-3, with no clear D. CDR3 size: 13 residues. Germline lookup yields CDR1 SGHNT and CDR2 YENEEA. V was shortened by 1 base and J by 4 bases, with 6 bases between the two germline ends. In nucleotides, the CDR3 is TGTGCCAGCAGCTTAGCCCAGTCAGATACGCAGTATTTT. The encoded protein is CASSLAQSDTQYF.

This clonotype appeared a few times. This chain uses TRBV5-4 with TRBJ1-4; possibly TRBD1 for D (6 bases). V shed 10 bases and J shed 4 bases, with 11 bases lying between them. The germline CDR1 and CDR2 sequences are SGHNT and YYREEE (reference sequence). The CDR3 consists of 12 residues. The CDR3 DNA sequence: TGTGCCCAAGGGGACATTAATGAAAAACTGTTTTTT. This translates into CAQGDINEKLFF.